This T cell receptor beta chain was sequenced in a study of response to subunit inactivated influenza vaccine. The study, taken as a whole, reports: Authors suggested few new T cells are recruited by each seasonal influenza vaccination.

This clonotype was recorded a few times. Antigen: not known. TCRdb itself ran the RT-PCR reads through MiXCR, one entry per CDR3 protein. The data show under 800,000 distinct CDR3 sequences, about 14% seen once. This CDR3 has 18 amino acids. The V gene end was trimmed by 3 bases and the J gene end by 5 bases; junction bases not matched to a gene: 17. CDR1 is SGDLS, CDR2 YYNGEE, per germline. The gene calls are TRBV9 and TRBJ2-5; 9 nucleotides align to TRBD2. The clonotype originates from a man aged 50-60 years who received an inactivated influenza vaccine. Sequenced material: PBMCs from blood, taken 14 to 15 days before vaccination. The CDR3 DNA reads as TGTGCCAGCAGCGCGGGATGGCTGGGTAGCGGGGGAGGTGAGACCCAGTACTTC. Amino acids: CASSAGWLGSGGGETQYF. The full variable domain, in which reference TRBV9 and TRBJ2-5 provide the parts outside the CDR3, is DSGVTQTPKHLITATGQRVTLRCSPRSGDLSVYWYQQSLDQGLQFLIQYYNGEERAKGNILERFSAQQFPDLHSELNLSSLELGDSALYFCASSAGWLGSGGGETQYFGPGTRLLVL.